Given below is one T cell receptor (beta chain) in context. The data stem from a study of T-cell memory formation after mild COVID-19. Per the germline V gene, CDR1 is SGHDN and CDR2 is FVKESK. The CDR3 has 18 amino acids. V lost 3 bases and J lost 0, with 21 bases in between. MiXCR, run by TCRdb on the 5' RACE reads, gives a single entry per CDR3 protein. In the table there are 450,000 or so distinct CDR3 sequences, approximately 20% of which are singletons. The TCR originated in an adult woman who had mild COVID-19 (a few samples of this study predate the infection). Cell type and time point are not known. The specimen sequenced was PBMCs or a T cell subset sorted from them (not recorded which). This chain uses TRBV14 with TRBJ2-7; either TRBD1 or TRBD2 may fit D (6 bases each). CDR3 protein: CASSHPIGKGGLSYEQYF. CDR3 DNA: TGTGCCAGCAGCCACCCCATCGGGAAGGGGGGCCTCTCCTACGAGCAGTACTTC.